This TCR beta chain is from a study of Ad26.COV2.S vaccination and SARS-CoV-2 variants. This CDR3 spans 13 amino acids. V shed 10 bases and J shed 7 bases, with 17 bases lying between them. Repertoires were generated with immunoSEQ multiplex PCR, while TCRdb's copy carries only in-frame clones and drops some. The sample consists of a few hundred thousand clones, roughly 91% of them appearing once. The treatment here: roughly 18 received Ad26.COV2.S at low or high dose, single or two shots; roughly five received placebo; per-sample allocation not given. Sampling took place 63 days after the first vaccine or placebo injection. This adult donor, from Boston, was 18-55 years old. Expressing Wuhan-strain SARS-CoV-2 spike, an Ad26 vector served as the vaccine.

This clonotype was obtained from a person aged 18-60 years who received the Ad26.COV2.S COVID-19 vaccine or a placebo. The J gene is TRBJ2-1, the V gene TRBV12-3 or TRBV12-4, with D tentatively TRBD2 (6 bases). Sequenced here: peripheral blood, sampled in a trial of Ad26.COV2.S vaccine versus placebo. CDR3 sequence reads: CAITLEGRNEQFF. In nucleotides, the CDR3 is TGTGCCATCACCCTGGAGGGCCGTAATGAGCAGTTCTTC.